Listed here are 19 T cell receptor beta chains from one sample, sequenced in a study of T cell responses to AZD1222 COVID-19 vaccine. Method: immunoSEQ multiplex PCR; TCRdb's copy keeps in-frame clones and lacks some. Among 150,000 to 200,000 clones listed, 88% were seen once. The material was peripheral blood, obtained 28 days after the second AZD1222 dose. The receptor set was obtained from an adult who received the AZD1222 COVID-19 vaccine.

The DNA of the CDR3 is TGTGCCAGCAGCTTAGATACCGGGGAGCTGTTTTTT. Its translation is CASSLDTGELFF. The rearrangement uses TRBV7-3 and TRBJ2-2, with D unclear. The CDR3 totals 12 residues. With 2 bases removed from V and 5 bases from J, the gap between germline ends came to 3 bases. Germline V CDR1 and CDR2: SGHTA, FQGTGA.

Ten or more counts support this clone. This chain uses TRBV19 with TRBJ1-6, with D hard to call. The V gene's germline CDR1 is LNHDA and CDR2 SQIVND (reference sequence). V lost 8 bases, J lost 11 bases, and 10 bases lay in between. The CDR3 contains 11 residues. In DNA, the CDR3 is TGTGCCAGTGGGGAAGGGACACCCCTCCACTTT. It translates to CASGEGTPLHF.

This chain joins TRBV19 and TRBJ2-2, with TRBD1 identical over 9 bases. V lost 10 bases and J lost 2; bases outside the gene matches: 5. Germline values: CDR1 LNHDA, CDR2 SQIVND (reference sequence). CDR3 size: 14 residues. The CDR3: CATPGQGNTGELFF. In nucleotides, the CDR3 is TGTGCCACCCCGGGACAGGGAAACACCGGGGAGCTGTTTTTT.

The chain couples TRBV28 to TRBJ1-1, with D hard to call. The CDR3 runs to 16 residues. Germline CDR1 and CDR2: MDHEN and SYDVKM. V was trimmed by 5 bases and J by 0 bases, leaving 16 bases between them. Here the CDR3 reads CASSPEAVSMNTEAFF. The CDR3 nucleotides are TGTGCCAGCAGTCCAGAGGCCGTTTCCATGAACACTGAAGCTTTCTTT.

The chain combines TRBV28 with TRBJ2-2; 11 positions agree with TRBD1. The V and J ends lost 6 bases and 5 bases, in that order; junction bases with no gene match: 2. Germline loops: CDR1 MDHEN, CDR2 SYDVKM. The CDR3 consists of 14 residues. CDR3 sequence reads: CASRGTGGTGELFF. CDR3 nucleotides: TGTGCCAGCAGGGGGACAGGGGGGACCGGGGAGCTGTTTTTT.

CDR3 amino acids: CASRLEGEETQYF. In DNA, the CDR3 is TGTGCCAGCAGACTCGAGGGAGAAGAGACCCAGTACTTC. The V call is TRBV28, the J call TRBJ2-5, with D maybe TRBD2 (5 bases). This CDR3 region has 13 residues. The V and J ends lost 6 bases and 3 bases respectively, with 11 bases between them. Germline CDR1 MDHEN, CDR2 SYDVKM.

The V gene is TRBV19, the J gene TRBJ2-6; no reliable D call. Germline V gene data show CDR1 as LNHDA and CDR2 as SQIVND (reference sequence). V gave up 1 base and J gave up 0 bases, with 10 bases separating them. This CDR3 contains 17 residues. The CDR3 DNA is TGTGCCAGTAGTATAGGTCAGGCCCGCTCTGGGGCCAACGTCCTGACTTTC. The encoded protein is CASSIGQARSGANVLTF. Looking up the rest from reference TRBV19 and TRBJ2-6 gives the full variable domain: DGGITQSPKYLFRKEGQNVTLSCEQNLNHDAMYWYRQDPGQGLRLIYYSQIVNDFQKGDIAEGYSVSREKKESFPLTVTSAQKNPTAFYLCASSIGQARSGANVLTFGAGSRLTVL.

The CDR3 sequence is CASSLAAVHEQYF. CDR3 nucleotide sequence: TGTGCCAGCAGTCTGGCGGCGGTACACGAGCAGTACTTC. The chain is built from TRBV12-3 or TRBV12-4 and TRBJ2-7; D uncertain. The ends were cut back, 5 bases at V and 5 bases at J, with 13 bases in the middle. This CDR3 contains 13 residues.

The V gene is TRBV12-3 or TRBV12-4, the J gene TRBJ2-7, with D uncertain. CDR3 size: 12 residues. V was trimmed by 6 bases and J by 2 bases, leaving 8 bases between them. This CDR3 reads CASRQSTYEQYF. In DNA, the CDR3 is TGTGCCAGCAGACAAAGCACCTACGAGCAGTACTTC.

This clone has more than one count but fewer than ten. For the CDR3, the DNA is TGTGCCAGCAGTCGGTCGACTAGCGGGATTTACACCGGGGAGCTGTTTTTT. It codes for CASSRSTSGIYTGELFF. The V gene is TRBV27, the J gene TRBJ2-2; 11 bases are shared with TRBD2. Trimming at V came to 5 bases and at J to 3 bases, leaving 8 bases not matched to a gene. This CDR3 spans 17 amino acids. CDR1 and CDR2 from the germline V gene are MNHEY and SMNVEV (reference sequence).

This CDR3 is CATSAPRDRGTDTQYF. In nucleotides, the CDR3 is TGTGCCACCAGTGCCCCCCGGGACAGGGGAACAGATACGCAGTATTTT. This chain links TRBV24-1 with TRBJ2-3; 10 nucleotides line up with TRBD1. Germline CDR1 KGHDR, CDR2 SFDVKD. The ends lost 5 bases at V and 3 bases at J; junction bases unmatched: 7. This CDR3 has 16 residues.

In its sample, this clone was seen once. The chain carries TRBV7-9 and TRBJ1-6; no definite D call. V lost 1 base and J 9 bases, leaving 10 bases between the germline ends. Germline loops: CDR1 SEHNR, CDR2 FQNEAQ (reference sequence). The CDR3 extends over 14 amino acids. The CDR3 region has the DNA TGTGCCAGCAGCTTAGGTCAGGTTGGTTCACCCCTCCACTTT. This gives the protein CASSLGQVGSPLHF.

The rearrangement joins TRBV18 to TRBJ2-2; unclear D gene. Germline V CDR1 and CDR2: KGHSH, LQKENI. CDR3 length equals 17 residues. V was pared by 2 bases and J by 3 bases, with 16 bases between. CDR3 residues: CASSPLGPPLHTGELFF. Written as DNA, the CDR3 is TGTGCCAGCTCACCATTAGGCCCCCCATTGCACACCGGGGAGCTGTTTTTT.

The V gene is TRBV24-1, the J gene TRBJ2-7; D is perhaps TRBD1 or TRBD2 (6 bases each). Trimming shortened V by 9 bases and J by 6 bases, and 14 bases separated the two germline ends. Per the germline V gene, CDR1 is KGHDR and CDR2 is SFDVKD. The CDR3 consists of 12 residues. The CDR3, as DNA: TGTGCCACCCGGGCGGAGGGGGGCGAGCAGTACTTC. It translates to CATRAEGGEQYF.

CDR3 DNA: TGTGCCAGCAGTCCTTTACACACAGATACGCAGTATTTT. This codes for CASSPLHTDTQYF. The rearrangement uses TRBV28 and TRBJ2-3; D not resolved. Trimming shortened V by 5 bases and J by 2 bases, and 8 bases separated the two germline ends. From germline, CDR1 is MDHEN and CDR2 SYDVKM. This CDR3 contains 13 residues.

The table lists this clone with a count of one. This chain uses TRBV5-5 with TRBJ2-3, with D perhaps matching TRBD1 (5 bases). Trimming pared 6 bases from V and 2 bases from J, leaving 19 bases between. Germline V gene sequence: CDR1 SGHKS, CDR2 YYEKEE (reference sequence). The CDR3 extends over 16 amino acids. DNA for the CDR3: TGTGCCAGCAACATTGGGGCCCCAGTGAACACAGATACGCAGTATTTT. Its protein product is CASNIGAPVNTDTQYF.

This sequence joins TRBV19 and TRBJ2-3; perhaps TRBD1 as D (5 bases). The germline V and J ends were trimmed by 3 bases and 3 bases, with 13 bases remaining between them. The CDR3 spans 15 residues. CDR1 LNHDA and CDR2 SQIVND come from the germline V gene (reference sequence). The CDR3 loop is CASSIFATATDTQYF. In DNA, the CDR3 is TGTGCCAGTAGTATCTTCGCGACAGCTACAGATACGCAGTATTTT.

This rearrangement joins TRBV6-5 to TRBJ1-2; 9 nucleotides align to TRBD1. This CDR3 contains 14 residues. Germline assignment: CDR1 MNHEY and CDR2 SVGAGI. Trimming at V came to 7 bases and at J to 8 bases, leaving 11 bases not matched to a gene. CDR3 region: CASTDNRGPEGYTF. In nucleotides, the CDR3 is TGTGCCAGCACAGACAACAGGGGGCCTGAAGGCTACACCTTC.

In the case of this clone: The sample carries other DNA sequences with the same CDR3. The genes are TRBV9 and TRBJ1-5; D is unresolved. The CDR3 spans 14 residues. Trimming left V 0 bases short and J 4 bases short, with 8 bases between. Germline CDR1 and CDR2: SGDLS and YYNGEE. CDR3 sequence (DNA): TGTGCCAGCAGCGTAGCGGGGAATAATCAGCCCCAGCATTTT. Translating gives CASSVAGNNQPQHF.